These T cell receptor beta chains were read from a single sample in a study of T cells after yellow fever vaccination. TCRdb used MiXCR to reprocess the 5' RACE reads, holding one entry per CDR3 protein. The table shows fewer than 350,000 distinct CDR3 sequences, with around 4.4% occurring only once. The material was PBMCs, obtained 15 days after the yellow fever booster vaccination. The receptors come from a man younger than 35 who received the YFV17D yellow fever vaccine. CDR3s leave out the opening cysteine and the closing phenylalanine or tryptophan.

CDR3 length,J gene,V gene,CDR3 protein
13,TRBJ1-5,TRBV10-3,AIRASQGSNQPQH
12,TRBJ2-1,TRBV20-1,SVTTGSSYNEQF
14,TRBJ1-5,TRBV5-5,ASSLTGSDVNQPQH
11,TRBJ2-3,TRBV7-2,ASSSPTTHTQY
12,TRBJ2-1,TRBV30,AWSVRELYNEQF
13,TRBJ1-4,TRBV7-2,ASSSSTGWAEKLF
19,TRBJ2-1,TRBV4-3,ASSQDLVTLIRQGAYNEQF
13,TRBJ2-1,TRBV7-7,ASSSWGTGGDEQF
13,TRBJ1-1,TRBV4-2,ASSQDGEMNTEAF
11,TRBJ1-2,TRBV12-3/TRBV12-4,ASSPTGSYGYT
13,TRBJ2-3,TRBV5-5,ASSLALAAADTQY
11,TRBJ2-1,TRBV27,ASSLALGNEQF
14,TRBJ1-5,TRBV5-1,ASSLDPTGPNQPQH
11,TRBJ1-1,TRBV6-6,ASTHRGNTEAF
13,TRBJ2-3,TRBV7-9,ASSPQIARGDTQY
11,TRBJ2-1,TRBV19,ASSDRSSNEQF
14,TRBJ1-3,TRBV7-9,ASSWPAPHSGNTIY
13,TRBJ2-1,TRBV11-2,ASSHGGQGYNEQF
11,TRBJ1-1,TRBV5-1,ASSTDPNTEAF
15,TRBJ2-5,TRBV3-1,ASSQHSGVGRQETQY
13,TRBJ1-4,TRBV7-9,ASSLGGSWGEKLF
12,TRBJ1-5,TRBV11-2,ASSFGNSNQPQH
14,TRBJ2-1,TRBV3-1,ASRYSTGGLRNEQF
11,TRBJ1-2,TRBV7-9,ASSQTEIYGYT
16,TRBJ1-4,TRBV12-5,ASGLVLGRDGANEKLF
12,TRBJ1-1,TRBV5-1,ASSFSRLNTEAF
14,TRBJ2-2,TRBV7-8,ASSLNTDPNTGELF
11,TRBJ1-5,TRBV20-1,SARDPNNQPQH
10,TRBJ1-5,TRBV5-1,ASSLDGEPQH
14,TRBJ2-7,TRBV7-9,ASSPRLAGGNYEQY
15,TRBJ2-1,TRBV12-3/TRBV12-4,ASTPSRGALINNEQF
12,TRBJ2-3,TRBV9,ASSVEGGANTQY
12,TRBJ1-6,TRBV6-2/TRBV6-3,ASSSAREGSPLH
13,TRBJ2-5,TRBV28,ASSFAEELEKTQY
14,TRBJ2-5,TRBV7-2,ASSLSGAGGQETQY
12,TRBJ1-5,TRBV5-1,ASSSGQLNQPQH
12,TRBJ2-5,TRBV7-2,ASSLGRDTFTQY
13,TRBJ2-6,TRBV5-1,ASSFSVSGANVLT
13,TRBJ2-1,TRBV7-7,ASSLGGDRGNEQF
12,TRBJ2-2,TRBV7-6,ASSGAGGRGELF
14,TRBJ2-3,TRBV7-6,ASSLGAGEFLDTQY
12,TRBJ2-7,TRBV6-2/TRBV6-3,AIKAREGAYEQY
13,TRBJ1-2,TRBV7-6,ASSFYRDTVYGYT
15,TRBJ2-2,TRBV5-1,ASSLAQRTSNTGELF
11,TRBJ2-1,TRBV11-2,ASSPSEYNEQF
14,TRBJ2-3,TRBV11-2,ASSFLAGGLTDTQY
12,TRBJ1-5,TRBV11-2,ASSSGLSNQPQH
12,TRBJ1-2,TRBV6-1,ASSVETGRPFYT
13,TRBJ2-7,TRBV27,ASSLAGTGSNEQY
13,TRBJ2-3,TRBV5-1,ASSSTSGGTDTQY
11,TRBJ2-2,TRBV19,ASSESRAGELF
14,TRBJ1-2,TRBV19,ASSLGQGVSLYGYT
12,TRBJ1-1,TRBV4-3,ASSQDHGVTEAF